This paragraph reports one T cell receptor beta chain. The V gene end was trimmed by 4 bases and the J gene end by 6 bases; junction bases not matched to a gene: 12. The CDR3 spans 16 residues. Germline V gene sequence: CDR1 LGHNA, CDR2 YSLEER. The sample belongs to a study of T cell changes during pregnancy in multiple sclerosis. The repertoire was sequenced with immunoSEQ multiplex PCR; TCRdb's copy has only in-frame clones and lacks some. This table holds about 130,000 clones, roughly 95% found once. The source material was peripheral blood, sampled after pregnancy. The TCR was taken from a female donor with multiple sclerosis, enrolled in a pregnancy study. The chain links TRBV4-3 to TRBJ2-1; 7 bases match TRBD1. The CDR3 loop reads CASSPTPGGSINEQFF. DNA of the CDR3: TGCGCCAGCAGCCCCACCCCAGGGGGTAGCATCAATGAGCAGTTCTTC.